Presented here are 32 T cell receptor beta chains from one specimen sequenced in a study of T cells in Graves' hyperthyroidism and ophthalmopathy. The TCR beta CDR3 regions underwent amplification using RNA transcripts as the source. Initially, a first-round RT-PCR of the TCR CDR3 employed the HTBI primer set. MiXCR was run by TCRdb on the multiplex PCR reads, yielding one entry per CDR3 protein. The sample holds under 550,000 distinct CDR3 sequences, roughly an eighth seen once. Input material: blood. The source of these receptors is a woman in her late teens or twenties with Graves' hyperthyroidism.

The sample holds many counts of this clonotype. The rearrangement links TRBV28 to TRBJ1-1; D perhaps matches TRBD1 (5 bases). V dropped 5 bases and J dropped 6 bases, with 19 bases sitting between them. This CDR3 is built from 15 residues. CDR1 is MDHEN and CDR2 is SYDVKM in the germline V gene. This CDR3 is CASSSHRTAQAEAFF. In DNA form, the CDR3 reads TGTGCCAGCAGTAGCCACAGGACCGCGCAGGCTGAAGCTTTCTTT.

Ten or more counts support this clonotype. The V gene is TRBV7-9, the J gene TRBJ1-1; 7 nucleotides agree with TRBD1. This CDR3 contains 15 residues. The germline V gene has CDR1 SEHNR and CDR2 FQNEAQ (reference sequence). V shed 3 bases and J 0 bases; nucleotides not matched to a gene: 4. The CDR3 loop is CASSFTQGLNTEAFF. CDR3 DNA sequence: TGTGCCAGCAGCTTCACACAGGGGCTGAACACTGAAGCTTTCTTT.

This clonotype was recorded at least ten times. The CDR3 spells CSAGGGDFYNEQFF. The CDR3 DNA is TGCAGTGCCGGGGGCGGAGATTTCTACAATGAGCAGTTCTTC. The J gene is TRBJ2-1, the V gene TRBV20-1, with D perhaps assigned TRBD1 or TRBD2 (6 bases each). The CDR3 loop spans 14 amino acids. Germline V CDR1 and CDR2: DFQATT, SNEGSKA (reference sequence). The V end was cut by 6 bases, the J end by 3 bases, with 15 bases between.

This clonotype was observed at least ten times. The chain combines TRBV11-2 with TRBJ2-7, with 8 bases fitting TRBD1. Germline loops: CDR1 SGHAT, CDR2 FQNNGV. The CDR3 contains 17 residues. The V and J ends lost 1 base and 4 bases, in that order; junction bases with no gene match: 12. For the CDR3, the DNA is TGTGCCAGCAGCTTAGTCGGGCAGGGGGCGCGATTATACGAGCAGTACTTC. It yields the protein CASSLVGQGARLYEQYF.

In its sample, this clonotype was seen many times. The chain carries TRBV7-2 and TRBJ1-1; TRBD1 matches 8 bases. CDR3 size: 14 residues. Trimming took 6 bases from V and 4 from J; bases not matched to a gene: 7. Germline V gene lookup returns CDR1 SGHTA and CDR2 FQGNSA. CDR3 sequence (DNA): TGTGCCAGCAGGGACTGGACAGGGACCACTGAAGCTTTCTTT. This gives the protein CASRDWTGTTEAFF.

This clonotype was recorded many times. The rearrangement links TRBV5-4 to TRBJ1-1; D ambiguous. The germline V gene encodes CDR1 SGHNT and CDR2 YYREEE (reference sequence). V lost 1 base and J 1 base, leaving 8 bases between the germline ends. This CDR3 comprises 14 residues. CDR3 sequence: CASSLIEGNTEAFF. CDR3 sequence (DNA): TGTGCCAGCAGCTTGATAGAGGGGAACACTGAAGCTTTCTTT.

V and J are TRBV7-8 and TRBJ1-3, with D possibly TRBD1 on 6 matching bases. CDR3 length equals 15 residues. The germline V gene has CDR1 SGHVS and CDR2 FQNEAQ. Deletions cut 4 bases from V and 0 bases from J, with 10 bases between. CDR3 sequence: CASSYGQSSGNTIYF. For the CDR3, the DNA is TGTGCCAGCAGCTACGGACAGTCCTCTGGAAACACCATATATTTT. Together with reference TRBV7-8 and TRBJ1-3, the CDR3 gives the full variable domain: GAGVSQSPRYKVAKRGQDVALRCDPISGHVSLFWYQQALGQGPEFLTYFQNEAQLDKSGLPSDRFFAERPEGSVSTLKIQRTQQEDSAVYLCASSYGQSSGNTIYFGEGSWLTVV.

This clonotype was detected a few times. V is TRBV29-1 and J is TRBJ2-7; 8 bases align to TRBD2. CDR3 length: 13 residues. Germline CDR1 and CDR2: SQVTM and ANQGSEA. Losses at the gene ends were 7 bases for V and 2 bases for J; bases not matched to a gene: 7. CDR3 coding DNA: TGCAGCGGAGGTAGCGGGAAGACCTACGAGCAGTACTTC. This sequence encodes CSGGSGKTYEQYF.

This clonotype was detected ten times or more. The CDR3 here is CASSYVLTGISPYEQYF. CDR3 coding DNA: TGTGCCAGCAGTTACGTCCTGACAGGGATAAGTCCCTACGAGCAGTACTTC. This rearrangement joins TRBV6-6 to TRBJ2-7, with 7 bases lining up with TRBD1. The CDR3 runs 17 residues. The germline gives CDR1 MNHNY, CDR2 SVGAGI (reference sequence). V lost 2 bases and J lost 2; bases outside the gene matches: 12.

This chain links TRBV9 with TRBJ2-1; no clear D gene. In germline, CDR1 is SGDLS, CDR2 YYNGEE. This CDR3 region has 13 residues. Trimming took off 6 bases at V and 2 bases at J, with 9 bases between the two ends. The CDR3 here is CASTAAPYNEQFF. The CDR3 nucleotides are TGTGCCAGCACCGCGGCCCCCTACAATGAGCAGTTCTTC.

This chain connects TRBV4-3 to TRBJ1-2; D call uncertain. The CDR3 totals 15 residues. CDR1 is LGHNA and CDR2 is YSLEER in the germline V gene. Deletions cut 4 bases from V and 4 bases from J, with 16 bases between. CDR3 in amino acids: CASSPSTRLIYGYTF. The CDR3 DNA follows: TGCGCCAGCAGCCCCTCGACGAGACTGATCTATGGCTACACCTTC.

The sample holds many counts of this clonotype. This sequence joins TRBV27 and TRBJ1-1, with D unclear. CDR1 MNHEY and CDR2 SMNVEV come from the germline V gene (reference sequence). CDR3 length: 13 residues. Trimming cost V 6 bases and J 4 bases, with 12 bases left between them. In DNA form, the CDR3 reads TGTGCCAGCAGCTTCACCCATAGCACTGAAGCTTTCTTT. As protein: CASSFTHSTEAFF.

The V and J genes are TRBV7-9 and TRBJ2-7; 7 nucleotides match TRBD2. Germline lookup yields CDR1 SEHNR and CDR2 FQNEAQ (reference sequence). Germline trimming cut 5 bases from V and 7 bases from J; bases unmatched to any gene: 17. The CDR3 consists of 16 residues. CDR3 residues: CASSTKRDHTRDEQYF. The CDR3 region has the DNA TGTGCCAGCAGCACGAAGCGGGATCACACTCGGGATGAGCAGTACTTC.

A note on this clonotype: A much larger clone is a single base away; this may be a read error. The chain uses TRBV15 and TRBJ1-5; D not certain. This CDR3 has 15 amino acids. The germline CDR1 and CDR2 sequences are LNHNV and YYDKDF (reference sequence). V dropped 3 bases and J dropped 6 bases, with 15 bases sitting between them. CDR3 sequence (DNA): TGTGCCACCAGCAGTCGACGGGGTGATGGTCAGCCCCAGCATTTT. The encoded protein is CATSSRRGDGQPQHF.

This clonotype has ten or more counts. The chain employs TRBV15 and TRBJ1-1; D not certain. V was cut by 0 bases and J by 4 bases, with 6 bases left in between. This CDR3 region has 13 residues. The germline gives CDR1 LNHNV, CDR2 YYDKDF (reference sequence). CDR3 sequence reads: CATSRDISTEAFF. CDR3 DNA: TGTGCCACCAGCAGAGATATATCCACTGAAGCTTTCTTT.

This clonotype was seen many times. The chain joins TRBV28 to TRBJ2-7; a weak D match, TRBD1 (7 bases). The CDR3 has 13 amino acids. The germline gives CDR1 MDHEN, CDR2 SYDVKM. V was shortened by 7 bases and J by 6 bases, with 16 bases between the two germline ends. The CDR3 sequence: CASNQGGLREQYF. CDR3 nucleotides: TGTGCCAGCAATCAGGGGGGCCTGCGCGAGCAGTACTTC.

The chain joins TRBV6-1 to TRBJ1-2, with D maybe TRBD1 (6 bases). Germline V gene data show CDR1 as MNHNS and CDR2 as SASEGT. V dropped 5 bases and J dropped 6 bases, with 16 bases sitting between them. CDR3 length: 14 residues. CDR3 DNA sequence: TGTGCCAGCAGTTTGACAGGCCGCAGGGATGGCTACACCTTC. Protein: CASSLTGRRDGYTF.

This clonotype was observed many times. The chain employs TRBV29-1 and TRBJ2-4, with D possibly TRBD1 on 6 matching bases. This CDR3 has 14 residues. Trimming stripped 4 bases from V and 6 bases from J, with 16 bases between. CDR1 is SQVTM and CDR2 is ANQGSEA in the germline V gene. Here the CDR3 reads CSVVDRFETNIQYF. Written as DNA, the CDR3 is TGCAGCGTTGTAGACAGGTTCGAGACAAACATTCAGTACTTC.

This clonotype was observed a few times. A much larger clone is a single base away; this may be a read error. The rearrangement links TRBV5-1 to TRBJ2-5; D assignment may be TRBD1 or TRBD2 (5 bases each). The CDR3 totals 14 residues. The germline V and J ends were trimmed by 1 base and 1 base, with 8 bases remaining between them. Germline V gene sequence: CDR1 SGHRS, CDR2 YFSETQ. The CDR3 nucleotides are TGCGCCAGCAGCTTGTACGGGACCCAAGAGACCCAGTACTTC. It translates to CASSLYGTQETQYF.

Only a few counts were recorded for this clonotype. The chain combines TRBV27 with TRBJ2-7; D is undetermined. This CDR3 comprises 14 residues. V shed 2 bases and J shed 3 bases, with 11 bases lying between them. Germline assignment: CDR1 MNHEY and CDR2 SMNVEV (reference sequence). The CDR3 is CASSLISGNYEQYF. CDR3 sequence (DNA): TGTGCCAGCAGTTTAATTTCGGGTAACTACGAGCAGTACTTC.

The CDR3 spells CASSVAEITYNEQFF. The CDR3 region has the DNA TGTGCCAGCAGTGTTGCGGAAATTACCTACAATGAGCAGTTCTTC. J is TRBJ2-1 and V is TRBV2, with D uncertain. Trimming cost V 4 bases and J 2 bases, with 12 bases left between them. Germline V CDR1 and CDR2: SNHLY, FYNNEI. The length of the CDR3 is 15 residues.

This clonotype showed up many times. The V call is TRBV5-5, the J call TRBJ1-5; no reliable D call. The CDR3 has 16 residues. CDR1 and CDR2 from the germline V gene are SGHKS and YYEKEE (reference sequence). V gave up 0 bases and J gave up 5 bases, with 15 bases separating them. CDR3 nucleotides: TGTGCCAGCAGCTTGGCCGGGGATTATTCTTATCAGCCCCAGCATTTT. This encodes CASSLAGDYSYQPQHF.

At least ten counts were recorded for this clonotype. This CDR3 reads CASSPSNYGYTF. The CDR3 coding sequence is TGTGCCAGCAGCCCCTCCAACTATGGCTACACCTTC. V is TRBV28 and J is TRBJ1-2; D is ambiguous. Trimming took 6 bases from V and 2 from J, leaving 7 bases between them. The CDR3 has 12 residues. Germline lookup yields CDR1 MDHEN and CDR2 SYDVKM.

This clonotype has at least ten counts. The chain recombines TRBV29-1 with TRBJ2-3; D is unresolved. The CDR3 is 16 residues long. Looked up from germline, CDR1 is SQVTM and CDR2 is ANQGSEA. V was shortened by 0 bases and J by 2 bases, with 15 bases between the two germline ends. The DNA for the CDR3 is TGCAGCGTTGAAGATCGGTCCAGGCGAAACACAGATACGCAGTATTTT. Its protein product is CSVEDRSRRNTDTQYF.

Turning to this clonotype: This could be a read error, since a much larger clone is one nucleotide away. The V and J genes are TRBV28 and TRBJ2-6; no definite D call. This CDR3 has 11 residues. Germline CDR1 and CDR2: MDHEN and SYDVKM. CDR3 bases: TGTGCCACGGGTCAGGCCAACGTCCCGACTTTC. Translated, it gives CATGQANVPTF.

This clonotype was counted ten times or more. This chain joins TRBV27 and TRBJ1-1, with D maybe TRBD1 (6 bases). This CDR3 spans 12 amino acids. Germline V gives CDR1 MNHEY, CDR2 SMNVEV (reference sequence). The germline V and J ends were trimmed by 3 bases and 11 bases, with 13 bases remaining between them. CDR3 DNA sequence: TGTGCCAGCAGTTTCCCCAGGGGCCAGGCTTTCTTT. This gives the protein CASSFPRGQAFF.

At least ten counts were recorded for this clonotype. The chain couples TRBV6-1 to TRBJ1-5; no clear D. The CDR3 covers 14 residues. Germline V gives CDR1 MNHNS, CDR2 SASEGT. V shed 6 bases and J shed 4 bases, with 13 bases lying between them. The CDR3 loop is CASRTEEGNQPQHF. For the CDR3, the DNA is TGTGCCAGCAGAACCGAGGAGGGAAATCAGCCCCAGCATTTT.

The chain joins TRBV9 to TRBJ2-1; 11 positions match TRBD1. CDR3 length: 15 residues. Germline assignment: CDR1 SGDLS and CDR2 YYNGEE. V shed 0 bases, J shed 9 bases, and the junction held 5 bases outside the gene matches. This chain's CDR3 is CASSVVGQGAAEQFF. The CDR3 DNA sequence: TGTGCCAGCAGCGTAGTTGGACAGGGGGCCGCTGAGCAGTTCTTC.

The sample holds a few counts of this clonotype. V gene TRBV6-5 combines with J gene TRBJ2-7; 12 bases are a match to TRBD1. Germline V lookup: CDR1 MNHEY, CDR2 SVGAGI. The length of the CDR3 is 16 residues. V lost 2 bases and J lost 2; bases outside the gene matches: 4. The CDR3 region is CASSYGTGGIPYEQYF. The CDR3 nucleotides are TGTGCCAGCAGTTACGGGACAGGGGGCATCCCCTACGAGCAGTACTTC.

In its sample, this clonotype was seen many times. This chain uses TRBV11-2 with TRBJ2-1; 7 bases map to TRBD2. Per germline, CDR1 SGHAT and CDR2 FQNNGV. The J segment lost 9 bases and the V segment lost 5 bases, leaving 19 bases of the junction unmatched. CDR3 length: 17 residues. CDR3 DNA sequence: TGTGCCAGCAGCCCCTTGGCGGGAGTCCCTGGGCACGGTGAGCAGTTCTTC. Protein: CASSPLAGVPGHGEQFF.

This clonotype appeared many times. The chain recombines TRBV6-4 with TRBJ2-3; D perhaps matches TRBD2 (5 bases). Looked up from germline, CDR1 is MRHNA and CDR2 is SNTAGT. The V and J ends lost 3 bases and 9 bases respectively, with 13 bases between them. This CDR3 is built from 13 residues. The CDR3 nucleotides are TGTGCCAGCAGTGAAGCGCCGCCGGGGACGCAGTATTTT. Translated: CASSEAPPGTQYF.

In regard to this clonotype: A clone one base away is much larger, so this may be a read error. The chain links TRBV5-1 to TRBJ2-7, with D perhaps TRBD2 (5 bases). Trimming removed 2 bases from V and 0 bases from J, with 12 bases in between. Germline loops: CDR1 SGHRS, CDR2 YFSETQ. This CDR3 is built from 15 residues. The CDR3 DNA reads TGCGCCAGCAGCTTCCCAGCGGAAAGCTCCTACGAGCAGTACTTC. Translating gives CASSFPAESSYEQYF.